The next 23 T cell receptor beta chains were all read from a single sample in a study of immune heterogeneity within non-small cell lung tumors. TCRs were amplified from about 560 ng gDNA of bulk tumor per sample. Biopsies that were spaced far apart were taken, several per primary tumor, during surgery. Newly diagnosed with untreated non-small cell lung cancer, the patients underwent curative surgery. TCR beta CDR3 was amplified by multiplex PCR using 32 V and 13 J primers. TCRdb analysed the multiplex PCR reads with MiXCR anew, one entry per CDR3 protein. This repertoire shows 22,000 or so distinct CDR3 sequences, about 30% found once; its top ten account for about 3.8%. Specimen: lung tumor tissue. These receptor sequences come from a man aged 40-50 years with non-small cell lung cancer.

This rearrangement joins TRBV2 to TRBJ2-5, with TRBD2 matching over 10 bases. V lost 6 bases and J lost 4; bases outside the gene matches: 5. CDR1 and CDR2 (germline): SNHLY, FYNNEI. The CDR3 totals 14 residues. Written as DNA, the CDR3 is TGTGCCAGCAGAGCCGGGACTAGCGTAGAGACCCAGTACTTC. This translates into CASRAGTSVETQYF.

The chain couples TRBV20-1 to TRBJ2-5; 12 bases align to TRBD2. The germline CDR1 and CDR2 sequences are DFQATT and SNEGSKA (reference sequence). The CDR3 is made up of 14 amino acids. The ends lost 6 bases at V and 2 bases at J; junction bases unmatched: 4. The CDR3: CSAFTSGRQETQYF. The CDR3 nucleotides read TGCAGTGCCTTTACTAGCGGGAGGCAAGAGACCCAGTACTTC.

This clonotype showed up just a few times. The chain links TRBV15 to TRBJ2-1; D gene ambiguous. There are 12 residues in the CDR3. V was trimmed by 0 bases and J by 5 bases, leaving 2 bases between them. Germline CDR1 LNHNV, CDR2 YYDKDF (reference sequence). The DNA for the CDR3 is TGTGCCACCAGCAGAGAAAACAATGAGCAGTTCTTC. Encoded protein: CATSRENNEQFF.

The rearrangement links TRBV18 to TRBJ2-3; 7 bases match TRBD2. The CDR3 extends over 15 amino acids. Germline V gene lookup returns CDR1 KGHSH and CDR2 LQKENI. With V trimmed by 9 bases and J by 1 base, 10 bases remained unmatched. The CDR3 loop is CARRLTSRGTDTQYF. The CDR3 DNA follows: TGTGCCAGACGTCTGACTAGCCGAGGCACAGATACGCAGTATTTT.

There are a few counts of this clonotype. The CDR3 is CATSDSTGKYTGELFF. For the CDR3, the DNA is TGTGCCACCAGTGACTCGACAGGGAAATACACCGGGGAGCTGTTTTTT. The J gene is TRBJ2-2, the V gene TRBV24-1, with 7 bases matching TRBD1. This CDR3 comprises 16 residues. V was clipped by 4 bases and J by 3 bases; unmatched bases: 7. CDR1 is KGHDR and CDR2 is SFDVKD in the germline V gene.

The table lists this clonotype with a few counts. V gene TRBV24-1 combines with J gene TRBJ1-5; D possibly corresponds to TRBD1 (6 bases). This CDR3 is 11 amino acids long. V was cut by 4 bases and J by 15 bases, with 12 bases left in between. Germline assignment: CDR1 KGHDR and CDR2 SFDVKD. The CDR3 sequence: CATSEGRGWHF. CDR3 in DNA: TGTGCCACCAGTGAGGGCAGGGGTTGGCATTTT.

The V and J genes are TRBV2 and TRBJ2-2, with 14 positions matching TRBD2. This CDR3 region has 18 residues. V shed 6 bases, J shed 10 bases, and the junction held 16 bases outside the gene matches. The germline V gene encodes CDR1 SNHLY and CDR2 FYNNEI. The CDR3 spells CASSVGLAGGHNPKELFF. The CDR3 nucleotides are TGTGCCAGCAGCGTCGGACTAGCGGGAGGTCACAATCCCAAGGAGCTGTTTTTT.

CDR3 sequence reads: CASSLVGNTEAFF. Here the CDR3 DNA reads TGTGCCAGCAGCTTAGTTGGCAACACTGAAGCTTTCTTT. The J gene is TRBJ1-1, the V gene TRBV7-9, with D hard to call. This CDR3 comprises 13 residues. The germline V gene has CDR1 SEHNR and CDR2 FQNEAQ (reference sequence). Trimming pared 1 base from V and 2 bases from J, leaving 5 bases between.

The chain combines TRBV3-2 with TRBJ1-1; the table gives TRBD1 as D, unverified against the DNA. TRBV3-2 is classified as a pseudogene. The CDR3 runs to 17 residues. The chain's CDR3 is CASSTPGTGGVDTEAFF. CDR3 bases: TGTGCCAGCAGCACTCCCGGGACAGGGGGGGTTGACACTGAAGCTTTCTTT.

This clonotype was detected many times. The chain employs TRBV12-3 or TRBV12-4 and TRBJ2-7; TRBD1 is a possible D gene (5 bases). The CDR3 loop spans 12 amino acids. Deletions cut 5 bases from V and 5 bases from J, with 10 bases between. CDR3 region: CASSLQVHEQYF. CDR3 nucleotide sequence: TGTGCCAGCAGTCTACAGGTGCACGAGCAGTACTTC.

This clonotype has ten or more counts. The chain links TRBV18 to TRBJ2-7, with TRBD1 matching over 10 bases. V was pared by 0 bases and J by 7 bases, with 9 bases of the junction left unmatched. The V gene's germline CDR1 is KGHSH and CDR2 LQKENI. The CDR3 contains 16 residues. The CDR3 DNA is TGTGCCAGCTCACCACCCCCGACAGGGGGCGTGAGTGAGCAGTACTTC. Protein: CASSPPPTGGVSEQYF.

This sequence joins TRBV20-1 and TRBJ2-3, with TRBD2 identical over 13 bases. Germline-derived CDR1 and CDR2 are DFQATT and SNEGSKA (reference sequence). Trimming took 6 bases from V and 8 from J; bases not matched to a gene: 8. This CDR3 has 14 amino acids. CDR3 DNA: TGCAGTGCGTCTGGACTAGCGGGAGAGGGTACGCAGTATTTT. It translates to CSASGLAGEGTQYF.

The sample holds a few counts of this clonotype. V gene TRBV27 combines with J gene TRBJ2-7, with D perhaps TRBD1 or TRBD2 (8 bases each). Looked up from germline, CDR1 is MNHEY and CDR2 is SMNVEV (reference sequence). Trimming stripped 6 bases from V and 0 bases from J, with 33 bases between. The length of the CDR3 is 21 residues. The CDR3 loop reads CASSLTVRYREGQDSSYEQYF. The CDR3 region has the DNA TGTGCCAGCAGCCTAACGGTTAGGTACCGGGAGGGACAGGACAGCTCCTACGAGCAGTACTTC.

This clonotype was recorded a few times. The V gene is TRBV6-5, the J gene TRBJ1-2; TRBD1 aligns across 12 bases. The CDR3 covers 15 residues. Germline V gives CDR1 MNHEY, CDR2 SVGAGI. V shed 4 bases and J 7 bases; nucleotides not matched to a gene: 7. The DNA of the CDR3 is TGTGCCAGCAGTTCCGGGACAGGGGGCGTGAGTGGCTACACCTTC. This sequence encodes CASSSGTGGVSGYTF.

The sample holds many counts of this clonotype. The rearrangement joins TRBV6-1 to TRBJ1-2; 11 bases are shared with TRBD1. The CDR3 covers 16 residues. CDR1 and CDR2 from the germline V gene are MNHNS and SASEGT. Trimming cost V 3 bases and J 2 bases; bases outside gene matches: 5. The CDR3 DNA reads as TGTGCCAGCAGTGAGGATCGGACAGGGGGCAACTATGGCTACACCTTC. The encoded protein is CASSEDRTGGNYGYTF.

This clonotype was picked up many times. This chain links TRBV12-3 or TRBV12-4 with TRBJ1-5; weak D call: TRBD1 (6 bases). V lost 0 bases and J lost 2, with 23 bases in between. This CDR3 contains 20 residues. In DNA form, the CDR3 reads TGTGCCAGCAGTTTAGCGTATGGACAGAGGGGAATTTTGGGCAATCAGCCCCAGCATTTT. This sequence encodes CASSLAYGQRGILGNQPQHF.

By proportion, this clonotype is medium-sized. The J gene is TRBJ2-3, the V gene TRBV7-9; 7 bases map to TRBD1. The CDR3 extends over 12 amino acids. The J segment lost 6 bases and the V segment lost 5 bases, leaving 2 bases of the junction unmatched. The germline CDR1 and CDR2 sequences are SEHNR and FQNEAQ (reference sequence). The CDR3 DNA sequence: TGTGCCAGCAGCCCACAGGGGGATACGCAGTATTTT. It encodes CASSPQGDTQYF.

This rearrangement joins TRBV12-3 or TRBV12-4 to TRBJ1-1; 10 positions match TRBD1. V shed 9 bases and J 5 bases; nucleotides not matched to a gene: 6. CDR3 length: 13 amino acids. The chain's CDR3 is CASRQGAVTEAFF. DNA for the CDR3: TGTGCCAGTCGACAGGGGGCGGTGACTGAAGCTTTCTTT.

A word on this clonotype: This may arise from a read error, as a much more abundant clone is one base away. This chain connects TRBV28 to TRBJ1-4; no firm D call. Trimming took off 7 bases at V and 0 bases at J, with 12 bases between the two ends. The germline V gene has CDR1 MDHEN and CDR2 SYDVKM. The length of the CDR3 is 15 residues. DNA for the CDR3: TGTGCCAGCACCCCTTGTAGAGCAACTAATGAAAAACTGTTTTTT. Translation: CASTPCRATNEKLFF.

By share, this clonotype ranks as medium-sized. The chain couples TRBV6-1 to TRBJ1-5, with 7 bases fitting TRBD1. The trim removed 6 bases at V and 2 bases at J, leaving 10 bases unmatched. Germline CDR1 and CDR2: MNHNS and SASEGT. This CDR3 region has 16 residues. The CDR3 sequence is CASSLGGGGGNQPQHF. The CDR3 nucleotides are TGTGCCAGCAGCCTTGGGGGAGGGGGCGGCAATCAGCCCCAGCATTTT.

This clonotype was observed a handful of times. V gene TRBV18 combines with J gene TRBJ1-6; TRBD1 might be the D (6 bases). The CDR3 extends over 15 amino acids. CDR1 is KGHSH and CDR2 is LQKENI in the germline V gene. With 5 bases removed from V and 7 bases from J, the gap between germline ends came to 15 bases. The CDR3 DNA reads as TGTGCCAGCTCAAACCCGGGACAATTGAATTCACCCCTCCACTTT. Protein: CASSNPGQLNSPLHF.

The sample holds many counts of this clonotype. The chain uses TRBV11-2 and TRBJ2-7; 8 bases agree with TRBD2. CDR1 is SGHAT, CDR2 FQNNGV, per germline. The CDR3 length is 14 residues. J was trimmed by 3 bases and V by 5 bases; bases with no gene match: 6. CDR3 loop: CASSSSGTLYEQYF. The CDR3 coding sequence is TGTGCCAGCAGCAGTAGCGGGACACTCTACGAGCAGTACTTC. Together with reference TRBV11-2 and TRBJ2-7, the CDR3 gives the full variable domain: EAGVAQSPRYKIIEKRQSVAFWCNPISGHATLYWYQQILGQGPKLLIQFQNNGVVDDSQLPKDRFSAERLKGVDSTLKIQPAKLEDSAVYLCASSSSGTLYEQYFGPGTRLTVT.

Only a few counts were recorded for this clonotype. The chain links TRBV19 to TRBJ2-7, with 10 nucleotides matching TRBD1. Germline CDR1 LNHDA, CDR2 SQIVND (reference sequence). The CDR3 runs to 13 residues. The ends lost 6 bases at V and 6 bases at J; junction bases unmatched: 5. The CDR3 DNA follows: TGTGCCAGTAGCCCGGGGACAGGGGCCGAGCAGTACTTC. Its translation is CASSPGTGAEQYF.